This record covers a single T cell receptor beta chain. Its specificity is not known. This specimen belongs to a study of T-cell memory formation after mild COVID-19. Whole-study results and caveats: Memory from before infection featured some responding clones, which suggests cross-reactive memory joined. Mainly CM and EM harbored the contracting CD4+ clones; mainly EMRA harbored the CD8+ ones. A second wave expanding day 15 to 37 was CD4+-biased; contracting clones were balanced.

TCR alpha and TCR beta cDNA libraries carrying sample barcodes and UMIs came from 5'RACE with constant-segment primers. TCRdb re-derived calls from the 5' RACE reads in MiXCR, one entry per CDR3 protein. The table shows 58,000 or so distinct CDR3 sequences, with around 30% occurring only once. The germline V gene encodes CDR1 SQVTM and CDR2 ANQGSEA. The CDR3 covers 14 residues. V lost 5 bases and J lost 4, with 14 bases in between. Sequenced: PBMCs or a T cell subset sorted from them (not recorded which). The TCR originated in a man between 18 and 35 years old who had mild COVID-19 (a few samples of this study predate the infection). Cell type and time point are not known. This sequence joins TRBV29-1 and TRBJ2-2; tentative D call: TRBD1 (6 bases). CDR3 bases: TGCAGCGTTTGTAAGGGGGTTGTCACCGGGGAGCTGTTTTTT. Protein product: CSVCKGVVTGELFF.